A single sample is the source of the 14 T cell receptor beta chains below, sequenced in a study of blood T cells in healthy people across ages. Through a sample-barcoded 5' primer and a J-beta primer mix, a second PCR was run for roughly 6 to 11 cycles. TCRdb ran MiXCR on the 5' RACE reads and lists one entry per CDR3 protein. The sample has roughly 1.6 million distinct CDR3 sequences, 34% seen once. The material sequenced was blood. The receptors originated from a woman aged 25 to 39 in good health.

This clonotype was seen only once. This chain connects TRBV12-5 to TRBJ1-2, with 11 bases aligning to TRBD1. The germline V gene encodes CDR1 LGHNT and CDR2 FRNRAP. The trim removed 6 bases at V and 12 bases at J, leaving 21 bases unmatched. This CDR3 spans 17 amino acids. Written as DNA, the CDR3 is TGTGCTAGTGGCCCTGAGACCTCGGACAGGGGGCTAATCTGCCACACCTTC. Its protein product is CASGPETSDRGLICHTF.

This clonotype was counted only a few times. This rearrangement joins TRBV14 to TRBJ1-2; weak D call: TRBD1 (5 bases). The CDR3 consists of 14 residues. The V and J ends lost 0 bases and 3 bases respectively, with 8 bases between them. CDR1 SGHDN and CDR2 FVKESK come from the germline V gene. Written as DNA, the CDR3 is TGTGCCAGCAGCCAAGACAGGGACGACTATGGCTACACCTTC. Residues: CASSQDRDDYGYTF.

To note about this clonotype: In this CDR3 the conserved last residue, phenylalanine or tryptophan, is missing, so a read error is likely. This sequence joins TRBV13 and TRBJ1-2; TRBD1 might be the D (6 bases). Trimming took off 11 bases at V and 0 bases at J, with 13 bases between the two ends. Germline V CDR1 and CDR2: PRHDT, FYEKMQ (reference sequence). The CDR3 has 13 amino acids. CDR3 loop: CAGRTATNYGYTV. In DNA, the CDR3 is TGTGCCGGACGGACAGCTACTAACTATGGCTACACCGTC.

This chain uses TRBV29-1 with TRBJ1-1, with D hard to call. Trimming cost V 0 bases and J 7 bases, with 12 bases left between them. The CDR3 extends over 13 amino acids. Germline assignment: CDR1 SQVTM and CDR2 ANQGSEA. DNA for the CDR3: TGCAGCGTTGAAGATCTTGGCGGATATGAAGCTTTCTTT. This codes for CSVEDLGGYEAFF.

The sample holds many counts of this clonotype. The rearrangement links TRBV20-1 to TRBJ2-7, with D unresolved. The germline CDR1 and CDR2 sequences are DFQATT and SNEGSKA (reference sequence). The CDR3 consists of 11 residues. Trimming took off 3 bases at V and 5 bases at J, with 8 bases between the two ends. As DNA, the CDR3 is TGCAGTGCTAGGTTCCTGGACGAGCAGTACTTC. Translated, it gives CSARFLDEQYF.

The chain employs TRBV27 and TRBJ2-1; possibly TRBD2 for D (5 bases). There are 16 residues in the CDR3. Per germline, CDR1 MNHEY and CDR2 SMNVEV (reference sequence). Trimming pared 6 bases from V and 2 bases from J, leaving 17 bases between. CDR3 region: CASRASGAGAYNEQFF. CDR3 DNA: TGTGCCAGCAGGGCGAGTGGTGCCGGGGCCTACAATGAGCAGTTCTTC.

In its sample, this clonotype was seen a few times. V usage is TRBV27 and J usage is TRBJ2-1, with D maybe TRBD2 (7 bases). This CDR3 has 16 amino acids. Deletions cut 4 bases from V and 6 bases from J, with 19 bases between. The germline V gene has CDR1 MNHEY and CDR2 SMNVEV (reference sequence). Here the CDR3 reads CASSSNRGGASNEQFF. CDR3 coding DNA: TGTGCCAGCAGTTCCAATAGGGGGGGAGCCAGCAATGAGCAGTTCTTC.

This clonotype was counted only a few times. The rearrangement uses TRBV4-1 and TRBJ2-7; TRBD1 matches at 7 bases. CDR3 length: 14 amino acids. Germline V CDR1 and CDR2: MGHRA, YSYEKL. With V trimmed by 1 base and J by 5 bases, 5 bases remained unmatched. DNA of the CDR3: TGCGCCAGCAGCCAAGTTGAGGGGGCCAACGAGCAGTACTTC. Translation gives CASSQVEGANEQYF.

The chain couples TRBV20-1 to TRBJ1-1; D perhaps matches TRBD1 (5 bases). CDR3 length: 14 amino acids. Germline CDR1 and CDR2: DFQATT and SNEGSKA (reference sequence). The V end was cut by 3 bases, the J end by 1 base, with 12 bases between. The CDR3 region has the DNA TGCAGTGCTAGGGTCGGGGCCTCGAACACTGAAGCTTTCTTT. Its protein product is CSARVGASNTEAFF.

The chain has TRBV7-6 and TRBJ1-2; D gene uncertain. CDR1 is SGHVS, CDR2 FNYEAQ, per germline. The V and J ends lost 5 bases and 7 bases respectively, with 14 bases between them. The CDR3 runs to 13 residues. The CDR3 region has the DNA TGTGCCAGCAGCGGGCAGGCCGCCGTTGGCTACACCTTC. This translates into CASSGQAAVGYTF. The whole variable domain, remainder taken from reference TRBV7-6 and TRBJ1-2, is GAGVSQSPRYKVTKRGQDVALRCDPISGHVSLYWYRQALGQGPEFLTYFNYEAQQDKSGLPNDRFSAERPEGSISTLTIQRTEQRDSAMYRCASSGQAAVGYTFGSGTRLTVV.

In its sample, this clonotype was seen a few times. V is TRBV6-1 and J is TRBJ2-1, with D hard to call. The CDR3 runs 21 residues. CDR1 MNHNS and CDR2 SASEGT come from the germline V gene. V dropped 2 bases and J dropped 3 bases, with 29 bases sitting between them. CDR3 in DNA: TGTGCCAGCAGTGAATCAGACTTTGCGAGGTATAGCTCTCCCATCTACAATGAGCAGTTCTTC. Translated: CASSESDFARYSSPIYNEQFF.

This clonotype showed up just a few times. This chain links TRBV3-1 with TRBJ1-1; possible D gene TRBD1, 5 bases. This CDR3 has 13 amino acids. Trimming cost V 3 bases and J 4 bases, with 9 bases left between them. CDR1 and CDR2 (germline): LGHDT, YNNKEL (reference sequence). This CDR3 is CASSHGGVTEAFF. As DNA, the CDR3 is TGTGCCAGCAGCCATGGGGGGGTCACTGAAGCTTTCTTT.

This clonotype was detected a few times. The rearrangement links TRBV29-1 to TRBJ2-7, with TRBD2 as a possible D gene (7 bases). There are 16 residues in the CDR3. Per the germline V gene, CDR1 is SQVTM and CDR2 is ANQGSEA. V lost 0 bases to trimming and J lost 1 base, with 16 bases between them. The CDR3 loop reads CSVEDGGGHRSYEQYF. The CDR3 nucleotides read TGCAGCGTTGAAGATGGGGGGGGACACCGATCCTACGAGCAGTACTTC.

The rearrangement uses TRBV12-3 or TRBV12-4 and TRBJ1-2; D gene unclear. The CDR3 is made up of 14 amino acids. V gave up 6 bases and J gave up 2 bases, with 13 bases separating them. CDR3 nucleotides: TGTGCCAGCAGAGAGGATAGGGTGAACTATGGCTACACCTTC. Encoded protein: CASREDRVNYGYTF.